The T cell receptor beta chain under discussion was sequenced for a study of cytomegalovirus exposure and HLA in healthy donors. Points from the study as a whole: Accurate prediction of most subjects' HLA-A and HLA-B alleles from TCR beta sequences was reported. With further analysis later on, most CMV-associated TCR beta chains appeared HLA-restricted. The CMV antigen specificity of a few CMV-associated chains was confirmed through in vitro analysis.

The CDR3 has 14 amino acids. Germline V gives CDR1 SSHAT, CDR2 FNYEAQ (reference sequence). Primers included in the PCR were 60 Vbeta and 13 Jbeta primers. Measured with immunoSEQ multiplex PCR; TCRdb has only the in-frame clones, and not every one. The sample lists 200,000 to 250,000 clones; about 82% were seen once. With regard to this clone: Its cognate antigen is unknown. One end of the junction fails to match germline, which may point to a read error.

The clonotype was recovered from a man younger than 40 in good health and CMV-seronegative. The chain links TRBV7-7 to TRBJ2-3; TRBD1 might be the D (6 bases). Sequenced material: PBMCs. Written as DNA, the CDR3 is TGTGCTAGCAGTCCAACAGGGAACTCAGATACGCAGTATTTT. This codes for CASSPTGNSDTQYF.